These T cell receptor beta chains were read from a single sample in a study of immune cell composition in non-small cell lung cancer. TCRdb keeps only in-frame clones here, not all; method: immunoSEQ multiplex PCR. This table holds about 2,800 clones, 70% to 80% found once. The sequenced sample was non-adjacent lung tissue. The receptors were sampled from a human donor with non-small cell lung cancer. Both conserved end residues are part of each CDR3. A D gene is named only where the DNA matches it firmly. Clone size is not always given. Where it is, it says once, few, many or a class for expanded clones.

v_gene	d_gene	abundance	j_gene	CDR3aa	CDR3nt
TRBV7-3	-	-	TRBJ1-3	CASSLTPFSGNTIYF	TGTGCCAGCAGTCTGACACCTTTCTCTGGAAACACCATATATTTT
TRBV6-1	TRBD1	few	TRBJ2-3	CASSLTGATDTQYF	TGTGCCAGCAGTTTGACAGGGGCCACAGATACGCAGTATTTT
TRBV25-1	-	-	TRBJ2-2	CASSPRGTGELFF	TGTGCCAGCAGTCCCCGCGGGACCGGGGAGCTGTTTTTT
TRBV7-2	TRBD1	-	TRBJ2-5	CASSPTGGMAETQYF	TGTGCCAGCAGCCCGACAGGGGGAATGGCAGAGACCCAGTACTTC
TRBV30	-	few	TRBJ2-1	CAWSGNREEQFF	TGTGCCTGGAGTGGAAACCGGGAAGAGCAGTTCTTC
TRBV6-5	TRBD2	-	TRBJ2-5	CASSGTSGGAETQYF	TGTGCCAGCAGTGGGACTAGCGGGGGGGCCGAGACCCAGTACTTC
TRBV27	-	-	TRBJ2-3	CASSPQPGHLTDTQYF	TGTGCCAGCAGTCCCCAACCGGGACACCTCACAGATACGCAGTATTTT
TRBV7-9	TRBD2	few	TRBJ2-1	CASSPNRLAGGHEQFF	TGTGCCAGCAGCCCAAATAGGCTAGCGGGGGGGCATGAGCAGTTCTTC
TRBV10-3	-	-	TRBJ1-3	CAISPGPINKGAGNTIYF	TGTGCCATCAGCCCCGGGCCGATAAATAAAGGGGCAGGAAACACCATATATTTT
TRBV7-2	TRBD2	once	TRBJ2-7	CASTRGRAGGRSYEQYF	TGTGCCAGCACCCGAGGACGGGCGGGAGGCCGCTCCTACGAGCAGTACTTC
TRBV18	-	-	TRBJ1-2	CASSPAIANYGYTF	TGTGCCAGCTCACCTGCGATAGCTAACTATGGCTACACCTTC
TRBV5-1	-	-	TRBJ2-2	CASSLEGGDTGELFF	TGCGCCAGCAGCTTGGAAGGAGGGGACACCGGGGAGCTGTTTTTT
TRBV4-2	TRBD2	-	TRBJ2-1	CASSRFGEGEGNEQFF	TGTGCCAGCAGCCGCTTCGGGGAGGGCGAGGGGAATGAGCAGTTCTTC